These T cell receptor beta chains were read from a single sample in a study of T cell repertoires in cytomegalovirus infection. Their recognized antigens are unknown. TCRdb analysed the reads with MiXCR anew, one entry per CDR3 protein. The table shows 250,000 to 300,000 distinct CDR3 sequences, with 20% to 25% occurring only once. The source was cultured PBMCs, collected from culture after CMV antigen stimulation. The receptors were gathered from a human donor in good health (CMV status not recorded). Some clones in this sample may be carry-over from other donors' samples. Each CDR3 is given with its conserved first and last residue. D genes are given only for firm matches. Not all rows give a size; the values are once, few, many and, for expanded clones, a class.

J gene: TRBJ2-3
clone size: .
D gene: .
V gene: TRBV30
CDR3 protein: CAWGEGDLTDTQYF
CDR3 DNA: TGTGCCTGGGGGGAGGGGGACCTCACAGATACGCAGTATTTT

J gene: TRBJ2-7
clone size: .
D gene: .
V gene: TRBV7-6
CDR3 protein: CASSLDGRGTTYEQYF
CDR3 DNA: TGTGCCAGCAGCTTAGATGGACGGGGCACCACATACGAGCAGTACTTC

J gene: TRBJ1-6
clone size: few
D gene: .
V gene: TRBV11-2
CDR3 protein: CASRNISYNSPLHF
CDR3 DNA: TGTGCCAGCAGAAATATCTCCTATAATTCACCCCTCCACTTT

J gene: TRBJ1-2
clone size: .
D gene: .
V gene: TRBV14
CDR3 protein: CASSQDYTYGYTF
CDR3 DNA: TGTGCCAGCAGCCAGGACTATACCTATGGCTACACCTTC

J gene: TRBJ2-5
clone size: .
D gene: .
V gene: TRBV6-5
CDR3 protein: CASSYSRQGGRETQYF
CDR3 DNA: TGTGCCAGCAGTTACTCGAGACAGGGAGGCCGAGAGACCCAGTACTTC

J gene: TRBJ2-1
clone size: .
D gene: .
V gene: TRBV6-5
CDR3 protein: CASSTPRSLIF
CDR3 DNA: TGTGCCAGCAGCACCCCCCGGTCCCTGATCTTC

J gene: TRBJ1-5
clone size: few
D gene: TRBD1
V gene: TRBV15
CDR3 protein: CATSRDRGSSNQPQHF
CDR3 DNA: TGTGCCACCAGCAGGGACAGGGGTTCTAGCAATCAGCCCCAGCATTTT

J gene: TRBJ1-3
clone size: .
D gene: .
V gene: TRBV4-1
CDR3 protein: CASRKDSNSGNTIYF
CDR3 DNA: TGCGCCAGCAGGAAGGACTCTAACTCTGGAAACACCATATATTTT

J gene: TRBJ2-3
clone size: few
D gene: TRBD2
V gene: TRBV5-4
CDR3 protein: CASSSGGLVADTQYF
CDR3 DNA: TGTGCCAGCAGCTCGGGAGGACTAGTTGCAGATACGCAGTATTTT

J gene: TRBJ2-1
clone size: .
D gene: .
V gene: TRBV4-1
CDR3 protein: CASSQVNANDEQFF
CDR3 DNA: TGCGCCAGCAGCCAGGTTAATGCCAACGATGAGCAGTTCTTC

J gene: TRBJ1-1
clone size: .
D gene: .
V gene: TRBV20-1
CDR3 protein: CSGNLNTEAFF
CDR3 DNA: TGCAGTGGAAACTTGAACACTGAAGCTTTCTTT

J gene: TRBJ2-3
clone size: .
D gene: .
V gene: TRBV19
CDR3 protein: CASGRRQLTDTQYF
CDR3 DNA: TGTGCCAGCGGGCGCCGGCAGCTCACAGATACGCAGTATTTT

J gene: TRBJ2-2
clone size: .
D gene: TRBD2
V gene: TRBV24-1
CDR3 protein: CATSGLADTGELFF
CDR3 DNA: TGTGCCACCAGTGGCCTAGCGGACACCGGGGAGCTGTTTTTT

J gene: TRBJ2-7
clone size: few
D gene: TRBD2
V gene: TRBV6-8
CDR3 protein: CASSYFGGTKPTYEQYF
CDR3 DNA: TGTGCCAGCAGTTACTTTGGCGGGACTAAACCCACCTACGAGCAGTACTTC

J gene: TRBJ1-1
clone size: .
D gene: .
V gene: TRBV6-5
CDR3 protein: CASSYGGAGGTEAFF
CDR3 DNA: TGTGCCAGCAGTTACGGCGGGGCTGGTGGCACTGAAGCTTTCTTT

J gene: TRBJ2-7
clone size: .
D gene: .
V gene: TRBV7-2
CDR3 protein: CASSLSGVSYEQYF
CDR3 DNA: TGTGCCAGCAGCTTATCGGGAGTCTCCTACGAGCAGTACTTC

J gene: TRBJ1-5
clone size: few
D gene: TRBD1
V gene: TRBV19
CDR3 protein: CAISGGERQPQHF
CDR3 DNA: TGTGCCATATCAGGGGGAGAAAGGCAGCCCCAGCATTTT

J gene: TRBJ2-5
clone size: many
D gene: TRBD1
V gene: TRBV5-5
CDR3 protein: CASSLTGVLETQYF
CDR3 DNA: TGTGCCAGCAGCTTGACAGGGGTACTAGAGACCCAGTACTTC

J gene: TRBJ2-5
clone size: many
D gene: .
V gene: TRBV6-2/TRBV6-3
CDR3 protein: CASSGVEALTSETQYF
CDR3 DNA: TGTGCCAGCAGTGGAGTAGAAGCCCTTACTTCAGAGACCCAGTACTTC

J gene: TRBJ2-5
clone size: many
D gene: TRBD2
V gene: TRBV7-2
CDR3 protein: CASSPTSGSPETQYF
CDR3 DNA: TGTGCCAGCAGCCCGACTAGCGGGAGCCCAGAGACCCAGTACTTC

J gene: TRBJ2-1
clone size: .
D gene: .
V gene: TRBV6-2/TRBV6-3
CDR3 protein: CASSGGFEQFF
CDR3 DNA: TGTGCCAGCAGTGGCGGTTTTGAGCAGTTCTTC

J gene: TRBJ2-3
clone size: .
D gene: .
V gene: TRBV15
CDR3 protein: CATRGVGPRWDTQNF
CDR3 DNA: TGTGCCACCAGGGGGGTTGGTCCCAGGTGGGATACGCAGAATTTT

J gene: TRBJ1-4
clone size: few
D gene: .
V gene: TRBV20-1
CDR3 protein: CSARERGTTNEKLFF
CDR3 DNA: TGCAGTGCTAGAGAACGGGGTACAACTAATGAAAAACTGTTTTTT

J gene: TRBJ2-7
clone size: once
D gene: TRBD2
V gene: TRBV5-4
CDR3 protein: CASSQGLAGTYEQYF
CDR3 DNA: TGTGCCAGCAGCCAGGGACTAGCGGGAACCTACGAGCAGTACTTC

J gene: TRBJ2-2
clone size: few
D gene: .
V gene: TRBV27
CDR3 protein: CASSRVTGGELFF
CDR3 DNA: TGTGCCAGCAGCCGAGTAACGGGCGGGGAGCTGTTTTTT

J gene: TRBJ2-5
clone size: .
D gene: .
V gene: TRBV5-1
CDR3 protein: CASSLNKETQYF
CDR3 DNA: TGCGCCAGCAGCTTGAACAAAGAGACCCAGTACTTC

J gene: TRBJ1-2
clone size: few
D gene: TRBD1
V gene: TRBV27
CDR3 protein: CASSPWGTGEGYGYTF
CDR3 DNA: TGTGCCAGCAGTCCGTGGGGGACAGGGGAAGGCTATGGCTACACCTTC